This is a list of T cell receptor beta chains from one sample in a study of shared clonotypes between healthy human individuals. Data came from immunoSEQ multiplex PCR; TCRdb stores just in-frame clones and leaves some out. This repertoire shows 950,000 to 1,100,000 clones, approximately 80% found once; its top ten account for 0.61%. Sequencing was done on a sample of memory CD4+ T cells from PBMCs. The receptors were gathered from a young man in good health. Some clones in this sample may be carry-over from other donors' samples. CDR3s leave out the opening cysteine and the closing phenylalanine or tryptophan.

TRBJ2-3	TRBV7-2	ASSTQGGRMDTQY
TRBJ1-5	TRBV5-4	ASSVDRGEYQPQH
TRBJ2-1	TRBV18	ASSYGRNNEQF
TRBJ2-7	TRBV7-2	ASSQQGFLNEQY
TRBJ2-5	TRBV19	ATGDRIPETQY
TRBJ1-6	TRBV28	ASSRDSNSPLH
TRBJ1-4	TRBV18	ASSPPGLNNEKLF
TRBJ2-1	TRBV7-3	ASSSTGLAGPYNEQF
TRBJ2-3	TRBV5-4	ASSRGSGRIRADTQY
TRBJ2-6	TRBV28	ASSGFTGRSGANVLT
TRBJ2-5	TRBV28	ASSRTSTETQY
TRBJ2-5	TRBV9	ASSRPAETQY
TRBJ2-7	TRBV5-4	ASSRRTDSYEQY
TRBJ2-2	TRBV9	ASSPRTGPTGELF
TRBJ2-3	TRBV11-2	ASSLLSGGTSTDTQY
TRBJ2-2	TRBV27	ASSFTSGYTGELF
TRBJ2-2	TRBV5-1	ASRVPGLAGSGELF
TRBJ1-1	TRBV29-1	SVVGQSNTEAF
TRBJ2-1	TRBV5-1	ASSPLAGQSSYNEQF
TRBJ2-5	TRBV7-8	ASSPIRQKVQETQY
TRBJ1-2	TRBV29-1	SVSDRDGYGYT
TRBJ1-2	TRBV7-3	ASSLGGGRGYT
TRBJ2-1	TRBV29-1	SVGPIGPYNEQF
TRBJ2-5	TRBV28	ASSSTLGEETQY
TRBJ2-1	TRBV7-2	ASSPRPDSEQF
TRBJ1-1	TRBV5-1	ASSEGSNTEAF
TRBJ1-2	TRBV6-5	ASSYRKQGYGYT
TRBJ2-2	TRBV2	ASRTENTGELF
TRBJ2-3	TRBV4-1	ASSHASLRIAGDRDTQY
TRBJ1-1	TRBV5-1	ASSPGTGNMNTEAF
TRBJ2-3	TRBV7-2	ASSLWGSGRGTDTQY
TRBJ1-3	TRBV28	ASIQASGNTIY
TRBJ2-6	TRBV18	ASSPSAGTSGANVLT
TRBJ2-1	TRBV7-6	ASSPGPGTSYNEQF
TRBJ1-2	TRBV21-1	ASSGARQGINYGYT
TRBJ2-5	TRBV6-6	ASSYSSLEETQY
TRBJ2-7	TRBV5-4	ASSLAGVGNSYEQY
TRBJ2-2	TRBV5-4	ASSFVLVGELF
TRBJ2-7	TRBV19	ASSTVYGSSYEQY
TRBJ1-2	TRBV29-1	SVEDEGLGGYT
TRBJ2-3	TRBV5-1	ASNSRGSTDTQY
TRBJ2-7	TRBV7-3	ASSLEAAYEQY
TRBJ1-2	TRBV19	ASSIDGTDHLYGYT
TRBJ1-5	TRBV29-1	SVRTTGSDQPQH
TRBJ2-3	TRBV7-2	ASSLVTSGRGDTQY